This entry lists 19 T cell receptor beta chains sequenced from one sample in a study of Tregs in tolerant kidney transplant recipients. Here immunoSEQ multiplex PCR was the method, and the copy in TCRdb shows in-frame clones only, minus some. Of over 60,000 clones listed, more than 95% are singletons. The source material was CD4+ T cells from blood, sampled before the transplant. The receptor set was obtained from a human donor who received a combined kidney and bone marrow transplant.

CDR3 residues: CATKTGHGKTGELFF. The CDR3 coding sequence is TGCGCCACCAAAACGGGACATGGGAAGACCGGGGAGCTGTTTTTT. The rearrangement links TRBV5-1 to TRBJ2-2; a weak D match, TRBD1 (6 bases). This CDR3 is 15 amino acids long. The germline V gene has CDR1 SGHRS and CDR2 YFSETQ. V gave up 9 bases and J gave up 5 bases, with 20 bases separating them.

The chain has TRBV4-3 and TRBJ1-2; 7 bases match TRBD1. The CDR3 extends over 13 amino acids. Germline V gives CDR1 LGHNA, CDR2 YSLEER. With V trimmed by 4 bases and J by 7 bases, 6 bases remained unmatched. The chain's CDR3 is CASSLRGQRGYTF. In nucleotides, the CDR3 is TGCGCCAGCAGCCTAAGGGGGCAGCGTGGCTACACCTTC.

As DNA, the CDR3 is TGTGCCAGCAAGGAGACAGGGGTCTACGAGCAGTACTTC. Protein sequence: CASKETGVYEQYF. V and J are TRBV25-1 and TRBJ2-7; TRBD1 matches at 8 bases. Trimming removed 7 bases from V and 3 bases from J; junction bases left unmatched: 5. There are 13 residues in the CDR3. From germline, CDR1 is MGHDK and CDR2 SYGVNS.

J is TRBJ2-3 and V is TRBV7-8; D not certain. Germline V CDR1 and CDR2: SGHVS, FQNEAQ. The CDR3 loop spans 14 amino acids. Between the trimmed V and J ends, which lost 1 base and 2 bases, there was a span of 7 bases. The CDR3 nucleotides read TGTGCCAGCAGCTTAGTCAGTCCCACAGATACGCAGTATTTT. This translates into CASSLVSPTDTQYF.

V and J are TRBV19 and TRBJ1-1, with D perhaps TRBD1 (6 bases). Germline lookup yields CDR1 LNHDA and CDR2 SQIVND (reference sequence). Trimming left V 8 bases short and J 5 bases short, with 30 bases between. The CDR3 is 18 residues long. The CDR3 nucleotides read TGTGCCAGTTGGATTGCGGGCTACAGGGTAGAGGGTATGACTGAAGCTTTCTTT. This gives the protein CASWIAGYRVEGMTEAFF.

The chain has TRBV30 and TRBJ2-5; no clear D gene. The CDR3 runs 11 residues. CDR1 and CDR2 from the germline V gene are GTSNPN and SVGIG (reference sequence). The V end was cut by 2 bases, the J end by 5 bases, with 6 bases between. CDR3 region: CAWSHGETQYF. The CDR3 nucleotides are TGTGCCTGGAGTCACGGTGAGACCCAGTACTTC.

The chain carries TRBV10-3 and TRBJ2-1, with TRBD1 identical over 8 bases. In germline, CDR1 is ENHRY, CDR2 SYGVKD. CDR3 size: 15 residues. V shed 4 bases and J 8 bases; nucleotides not matched to a gene: 10. In DNA, the CDR3 is TGTGCCATCAGTGTAAACAGGGGGGATTCGGATGAGCAGTTCTTC. Translating gives CAISVNRGDSDEQFF.

This clone appeared a single time. This rearrangement joins TRBV11-2 to TRBJ1-2; 8 nucleotides match TRBD1. V dropped 5 bases and J dropped 2; count of bases not matched to a gene: 10. This CDR3 has 16 amino acids. Germline CDR1 SGHAT, CDR2 FQNNGV. This CDR3 reads CASSRRTGLKNYGYTF. The CDR3 nucleotides read TGTGCCAGCAGCCGCAGGACAGGGTTGAAGAACTATGGCTACACCTTC. Complete variable domain (other parts from reference TRBV11-2 and TRBJ1-2): EAGVAQSPRYKIIEKRQSVAFWCNPISGHATLYWYQQILGQGPKLLIQFQNNGVVDDSQLPKDRFSAERLKGVDSTLKIQPAKLEDSAVYLCASSRRTGLKNYGYTFGSGTRLTVV.

CDR3 sequence (DNA): TGTGCCAGCAGCCCCAGGGGGACAGGGAGTGAGCAGTTCTTC. It is translated as CASSPRGTGSEQFF. The chain recombines TRBV7-2 with TRBJ2-1; 9 bases agree with TRBD1. Germline CDR1 SGHTA, CDR2 FQGNSA. The CDR3 has 14 residues. Trimming at V came to 5 bases and at J to 9 bases, leaving 8 bases not matched to a gene.

As for this clone: Since the CDR3 does not end with the conserved phenylalanine or tryptophan, this likely comes from a read error. The DNA is omitted, as the CDR3 cannot be located on it reliably, and the CDR3 follows TCRdb's listing. The V and J genes are TRBV2 and TRBJ2-3; the DNA was not compared with TRBD2, the D call given in the table. Ends included, the CDR3 has 14 residues. The V gene's germline CDR1 is SNHLY and CDR2 FYNNEI. The CDR3 spells CASSESPASGIYPG.

This chain joins TRBV4-1 and TRBJ1-6, with unresolved D. Germline CDR1 is MGHRA and CDR2 is YSYEKL. The CDR3 is 18 amino acids. Trimming removed 0 bases at V and 0 bases at J, with 12 bases between. CDR3 sequence reads: CASSQEVVRSSYNSPLHF. In DNA form, the CDR3 reads TGCGCCAGCAGCCAAGAAGTAGTTCGGAGCTCCTATAATTCACCCCTCCACTTT.

The chain employs TRBV29-1 and TRBJ2-7; TRBD2 matches at 12 bases. Germline loops: CDR1 SQVTM, CDR2 ANQGSEA. J was trimmed by 2 bases and V by 5 bases; bases with no gene match: 1. The CDR3 is made up of 13 amino acids. CDR3 in amino acids: CSVRTSGTYEQYF. The CDR3 nucleotides read TGCAGCGTTAGGACTAGCGGGACCTACGAGCAGTACTTC.

The rearrangement joins TRBV7-2 to TRBJ2-5, with D hard to call. Germline V gives CDR1 SGHTA, CDR2 FQGNSA. This CDR3 is built from 12 residues. Trimming cost V 1 base and J 5 bases, with 5 bases left between them. CDR3 DNA: TGTGCCAGCAGCTTAGAAGCTGAGACCCAGTACTTC. This gives the protein CASSLEAETQYF.

This chain uses TRBV6-5 with TRBJ2-1; 10 bases line up with TRBD2. CDR3 size: 13 residues. CDR1 is MNHEY and CDR2 is SVGAGI in the germline V gene. Trimming took 5 bases from V and 12 from J; bases not matched to a gene: 7. The CDR3 spells CASSGRLAGAQFF. The CDR3 nucleotides read TGTGCCAGCAGTGGCCGGCTAGCGGGGGCGCAGTTCTTC.

The chain uses TRBV6-1 and TRBJ1-1; the D is unclear. CDR3 length: 13 residues. Trimming cost V 4 bases and J 1 base, with 7 bases left between them. CDR1 is MNHNS, CDR2 SASEGT, per germline. The DNA for the CDR3 is TGTGCCAGCAGTGTCGACTGGAACACTGAAGCTTTCTTT. Translation gives CASSVDWNTEAFF.

The gene calls are TRBV7-3 and TRBJ2-2; D is unresolved. The CDR3 consists of 16 residues. V lost 1 base and J 1 base, leaving 10 bases between the germline ends. Germline loops: CDR1 SGHTA, CDR2 FQGTGA. DNA of the CDR3: TGTGCCAGCAGCTTAAATCCTATACTGAACACCGGGGAGCTGTTTTTT. This gives the protein CASSLNPILNTGELFF.

This sequence joins TRBV7-9 and TRBJ1-1; D is unresolved. CDR3 length: 11 residues. Trimming took off 3 bases at V and 11 bases at J, with 10 bases between the two ends. Germline CDR1 reads SEHNR; CDR2 reads FQNEAQ (reference sequence). CDR3 sequence reads: CASSLTNTAFF. CDR3 coding DNA: TGTGCCAGCAGCTTGACTAACACGGCTTTCTTT.

V usage is TRBV6-4 and J usage is TRBJ1-1; D might be TRBD1 (6 bases). The CDR3 is 16 residues long. Trimming stripped 7 bases from V and 0 bases from J, with 18 bases between. Germline values: CDR1 MRHNA, CDR2 SNTAGT. The CDR3 DNA sequence: TGTGCCAGCAAACTTACTGGGGGGGCTCTGAACACTGAAGCTTTCTTT. Amino acids: CASKLTGGALNTEAFF.

This chain uses TRBV28 with TRBJ2-7; 10 bases are a match to TRBD1. Germline V CDR1 and CDR2: MDHEN, SYDVKM. The V gene end was trimmed by 7 bases and the J gene end by 2 bases; junction bases not matched to a gene: 5. The CDR3 has 14 residues. Written as DNA, the CDR3 is TGTGCCAGCATCCGGGACAGGGGCGCCTACGAGCAGTACTTC. Translation gives CASIRDRGAYEQYF.